This entry lists 12 T cell receptor beta chains sequenced from one sample in a study of technical replicates of blood from a few donors. Repertoires were generated with immunoSEQ multiplex PCR, while TCRdb's copy carries only in-frame clones and drops some. The sample holds about 14,000 clones, about four fifths seen once. The sequenced material came from PBMCs. These receptor sequences come from a human donor in good health.

This chain uses TRBV29-1 with TRBJ1-2; tentative D call: TRBD1 (6 bases). V was trimmed by 5 bases and J by 8 bases, leaving 15 bases between them. There are 12 residues in the CDR3. Per the germline V gene, CDR1 is SQVTM and CDR2 is ANQGSEA. The CDR3 spells CSVTPRQVGYTF. Written as DNA, the CDR3 is TGCAGCGTTACCCCCCGACAGGTGGGCTACACCTTC.

The chain combines TRBV2 with TRBJ1-5; the D is unclear. The V end lost 1 base, the J end lost 4 bases, and 11 bases lay between the germline ends. The germline gives CDR1 SNHLY, CDR2 FYNNEI. The CDR3 contains 15 residues. The chain's CDR3 is CASSEVEEGNQPQHF. CDR3 DNA sequence: TGTGCCAGCAGTGAAGTGGAGGAAGGGAATCAGCCCCAGCATTTT.

This chain uses TRBV28 with TRBJ1-5; D perhaps matches TRBD1 (5 bases). Germline CDR1 and CDR2: MDHEN and SYDVKM. The CDR3 is 14 residues long. Trimming took 5 bases from V and 1 from J, leaving 9 bases between them. CDR3 residues: CASSRGGSNQPQHF. The CDR3 DNA is TGTGCCAGCAGTCGGGGGGGGAGCAATCAGCCCCAGCATTTT. The entire variable domain, with the rest obtained from reference TRBV28 and TRBJ1-5, is as follows: DVKVTQSSRYLVKRTGEKVFLECVQDMDHENMFWYRQDPGLGLRLIYFSYDVKMKEKGDIPEGYSVSREKKERFSLILESASTNQTSMYLCASSRGGSNQPQHFGDGTRLSIL.

CDR3 sequence (DNA): TGCGCCAGCAGCCGCGGACAGGGAGGGGCCGCAGAGACCCAGTACTTC. Translation: CASSRGQGGAAETQYF. The chain recombines TRBV4-1 with TRBJ2-5; TRBD1 is a possible D gene (8 bases). Germline V gene lookup returns CDR1 MGHRA and CDR2 YSYEKL. This CDR3 contains 16 residues. V lost 4 bases to trimming and J lost 4 bases, with 19 bases between them.

V and J are TRBV9 and TRBJ1-5, with D possibly TRBD1 on 5 matching bases. With 4 bases removed from V and 7 bases from J, the gap between germline ends came to 18 bases. Germline loops: CDR1 SGDLS, CDR2 YYNGEE. The CDR3 contains 15 residues. The CDR3 reads CASSLSSVPGQPQHF. The CDR3 DNA reads as TGTGCCAGCAGCCTATCATCGGTCCCAGGGCAGCCCCAGCATTTT. The full variable domain, completed using reference TRBV9 and TRBJ1-5, is DSGVTQTPKHLITATGQRVTLRCSPRSGDLSVYWYQQSLDQGLQFLIQYYNGEERAKGNILERFSAQQFPDLHSELNLSSLELGDSALYFCASSLSSVPGQPQHFGDGTRLSIL.

The chain recombines TRBV2 with TRBJ2-7; D uncertain. Germline lookup yields CDR1 SNHLY and CDR2 FYNNEI. Between the trimmed V and J ends, which lost 6 bases and 0 bases, there was a span of 3 bases. The CDR3 spans 11 residues. The CDR3 sequence is CASSYSYEQYF. As DNA, the CDR3 is TGTGCCAGCAGCTACTCCTACGAGCAGTACTTC. Full variable domain (remainder filled in from reference TRBV2 and TRBJ2-7): EPEVTQTPSHQVTQMGQEVILRCVPISNHLYFYWYRQILGQKVEFLVSFYNNEISEKSEIFDDQFSVERPDGSNFTLKIRSTKLEDSAMYFCASSYSYEQYFGPGTRLTVT.

This clone appeared once. The chain has TRBV19 and TRBJ1-5; D remains unclear. Trimming removed 0 bases at V and 0 bases at J, with 3 bases between. The V gene's germline CDR1 is LNHDA and CDR2 SQIVND (reference sequence). The CDR3 totals 14 residues. The CDR3, as DNA: TGTGCCAGTAGTATAGACAATAGCAATCAGCCCCAGCATTTT. Translating gives CASSIDNSNQPQHF.

The CDR3 nucleotides are TGTGCCAGCAGTGTGGGCAGCTACGAGCAGTACTTC. Residues: CASSVGSYEQYF. The chain employs TRBV25-1 and TRBJ2-7; D is undetermined. The CDR3 has 12 residues. Germline lookup yields CDR1 MGHDK and CDR2 SYGVNS. V gave up 4 bases and J gave up 3 bases, with 7 bases separating them.

The V call is TRBV7-8, the J call TRBJ2-2, with 7 bases aligning to TRBD2. CDR1 SGHVS and CDR2 FQNEAQ come from the germline V gene. V shed 5 bases, J shed 0 bases, and the junction held 6 bases outside the gene matches. The CDR3 is 16 amino acids. Written as DNA, the CDR3 is TGTGCCAGCAGCCCCCCTGGACTAGCGAACACCGGGGAGCTGTTTTTT. Its protein is CASSPPGLANTGELFF.

The chain recombines TRBV12-5 with TRBJ2-3; TRBD2 aligns across 11 bases. The junction had 8 bases not matched to a gene; V was cut back by 1 base and J by 2 bases. This CDR3 is built from 18 residues. CDR1 is LGHNT and CDR2 is FRNRAP in the germline V gene. The chain's CDR3 is CASGLGPGLAAPTDTQYF. The CDR3 DNA is TGTGCTAGTGGTTTGGGACCGGGACTAGCGGCCCCCACAGATACGCAGTATTTT.

The chain uses TRBV5-1 and TRBJ1-2; 7 bases map to TRBD1. The CDR3 runs 14 residues. V was pared by 0 bases and J by 8 bases, with 7 bases of the junction left unmatched. CDR1 and CDR2 (germline): SGHRS, YFSETQ. The CDR3 coding sequence is TGCGCCAGCAGCTTGGAAGGGGGCGCAGAGGGCTACACCTTC. It is translated as CASSLEGGAEGYTF. Based on the CDR3 plus reference TRBV5-1 and TRBJ1-2, the full variable domain is KAGVTQTPRYLIKTRGQQVTLSCSPISGHRSVSWYQQTPGQGLQFLFEYFSETQRNKGNFPGRFSGRQFSNSRSEMNVSTLELGDSALYLCASSLEGGAEGYTFGSGTRLTVV.

This clone showed up just a few times. CDR3 residues: CASSPPSDGGSTTKYF. The CDR3 DNA sequence: TGTGCCAGCTCACCACCTTCGGACGGAGGATCTACGACGAAGTACTTC. The chain recombines TRBV18 with TRBJ2-7; weak D call: TRBD2 (5 bases). From germline, CDR1 is KGHSH and CDR2 LQKENI. The CDR3 totals 16 residues. Trimming took off 0 bases at V and 11 bases at J, with 23 bases between the two ends.